Listed below are T cell receptor beta chains from one sample, sequenced in a study of tumour-infiltrating T cells in Burkitt lymphoma. The assay was immunoSEQ multiplex PCR, and TCRdb's table has in-frame clones only and misses some. The profile shows 1,500 to 2,000 clones, 18% of them singletons. What was sequenced was tumor tissue. All receptors derive from a human donor with diffuse large B-cell lymphoma. Both conserved end residues are part of each CDR3. A D gene is named only where the DNA matches it firmly. Expanded clones are given a class, and other clones once, few, many or no size at all.

j_call,v_call,clone_size,d_call,cdr3_aa,cdr3_nt
TRBJ1-3,TRBV30,few,.,CAWSPTGNTIYF,TGTGCCTGGAGTCCAACAGGGAACACCATATATTTT
TRBJ1-1,TRBV2,.,.,CASSSEFF,TGTGCCAGCAGTTCCGAGTTCTTT
TRBJ2-7,TRBV2,.,.,CASSGPETMFREQYF,TGTGCCAGCAGCGGACCGGAGACCATGTTTCGGGAGCAGTACTTC
TRBJ2-3,TRBV27,few,TRBD2,CASSLVRGVSTDTQYF,TGTGCCAGCAGTTTAGTGCGGGGGGTTTCCACAGATACGCAGTATTTT
TRBJ2-2,TRBV9,few,.,CASSPRMAGNTGELFF,TGTGCCAGCAGCCCCCGAATGGCGGGGAACACCGGGGAGCTGTTTTTT
TRBJ2-1,TRBV16,.,.,CASSQINEQFF,TGTGCCAGCAGCCAAATCAATGAGCAGTTCTTC
TRBJ2-5,TRBV9,.,.,CASSVGGGPKETQYF,TGTGCCAGCAGCGTAGGTGGGGGGCCTAAAGAGACCCAGTACTTC
TRBJ1-5,TRBV5-7,few,.,CASSLGGSNQPQHF,TGTGCCAGCAGCTTGGGGGGTAGCAATCAGCCCCAGCATTTT
TRBJ1-2,TRBV7-6,few,.,CASSRAEGWGYTF,TGTGCCAGCAGCAGAGCCGAAGGATGGGGCTACACCTTC
TRBJ1-2,TRBV19,.,TRBD1,CASSRTVSGTGENGYTF,TGTGCCAGTAGCCGTACTGTAAGCGGGACAGGGGAAAATGGCTACACCTTC
TRBJ1-2,TRBV27,few,.,CASSLLGGGGYGYTF,TGTGCTAGCAGTTTATTAGGGGGGGGCGGCTATGGCTACACCTTC
TRBJ2-3,TRBV9,few,.,CASSVAVDSTDTQYF,TGTGCCAGCAGCGTAGCCGTCGATAGCACAGATACGCAGTATTTT
TRBJ1-6,TRBV7-9,few,TRBD1,CASSRGTGFYNSPLHF,TGTGCCAGCAGCCGCGGGACAGGGTTTTATAATTCACCCCTCCACTTT
TRBJ2-5,TRBV29-1,few,TRBD2,CSAWGGMETQYF,TGCAGCGCTTGGGGAGGGATGGAGACCCAGTACTTC
TRBJ1-2,TRBV7-9,.,.,CASSLAQGTDGYTF,TGTGCCAGCAGCTTAGCTCAGGGAACGGATGGCTACACCTTC
TRBJ2-5,TRBV6-5,few,TRBD1,CASSYGQGFPETQYF,TGTGCCAGCAGTTACGGACAGGGGTTCCCCGAGACCCAGTACTTC
TRBJ1-4,TRBV9,large,.,CASSVGSGVLGEKLFF,TGTGCCAGCAGCGTAGGGTCAGGGGTGCTTGGGGAAAAACTGTTTTTT
TRBJ2-5,TRBV5-1,few,.,CASSPYGDQETQYF,TGCGCCAGCAGCCCCTATGGGGATCAAGAGACCCAGTACTTC
TRBJ1-1,TRBV5-1,.,.,CASSLEAGLSTEAFF,TGCGCCAGCAGCTTGGAAGCAGGGCTTAGCACTGAAGCTTTCTTT
TRBJ1-5,TRBV5-1,.,.,CASSLGTGGNNQPQHF,TGCGCCAGCAGCTTGGGTACGGGTGGTAACAATCAGCCCCAGCATTTT
TRBJ2-5,TRBV5-1,.,TRBD2,CASSLDWGGTQYF,TGCGCCAGCAGCTTGGACTGGGGGGGGACCCAGTACTTC
TRBJ2-1,TRBV4-1,few,TRBD1,CASSLRLGTGINEQFF,TGCGCCAGCAGCCTAAGGTTGGGGACAGGGATCAATGAGCAGTTCTTC
TRBJ2-3,TRBV15,.,TRBD2,CATSRDLGAGPGTDTQYF,TGTGCCACCAGCAGAGATCTCGGAGCGGGGCCCGGCACAGATACGCAGTATTTT
TRBJ2-6,TRBV5-1,.,.,CASSFYRSLEANVLTF,TGCGCCAGCAGCTTCTACAGGAGTCTGGAGGCCAACGTCCTGACTTTC
TRBJ1-5,TRBV4-1,.,TRBD1,CASSQSETGGLNQPQHF,TGCGCCAGCAGCCAATCCGAGACAGGGGGGCTCAATCAGCCCCAGCATTTT
TRBJ1-5,TRBV7-9,.,.,CASSLVGGSNQPQHF,TGTGCCAGCAGCTTGGTGGGGGGAAGCAATCAGCCCCAGCATTTT
TRBJ1-2,TRBV5-5,.,TRBD1,CASSTGTATYGYTF,TGTGCCAGCAGCACCGGGACAGCGACCTATGGCTACACCTTC
TRBJ2-3,TRBV5-1,.,TRBD1,CASSPGQGSHTQYF,TGCGCCAGCAGCCCGGGACAGGGGTCTCATACGCAGTATTTT
TRBJ2-7,TRBV2,.,.,CASSESTREQYF,TGTGCCAGCAGTGAGTCCACTCGGGAGCAGTACTTC
TRBJ2-1,TRBV13,.,TRBD2,CASSFFSGDNEQFF,TGTGCCAGCAGCTTCTTCAGCGGGGACAATGAGCAGTTCTTC
TRBJ1-4,TRBV18,few,.,CASSASQNEKLFF,TGTGCCAGCTCTGCGAGCCAAAATGAAAAACTGTTTTTT
TRBJ2-4,TRBV30,few,TRBD1,CAWSGAEGAIQYF,TGTGCCTGGAGTGGGGCAGAGGGGGCCATTCAGTACTTC
TRBJ1-5,TRBV7-9,.,.,CASSFDPGHFSNQPQHF,TGTGCCAGCAGCTTCGATCCGGGACATTTCAGCAATCAGCCCCAGCATTTT
TRBJ1-1,TRBV14,few,.,CASSQSSRTEAFF,TGTGCCAGCAGCCAGAGTAGTCGGACTGAAGCTTTCTTT
TRBJ2-2,TRBV5-1,.,.,CASSLGTRAGELFF,TGCGCCAGCAGCTTGGGGACCCGAGCCGGGGAGCTGTTTTTT
TRBJ2-3,TRBV5-1,few,TRBD2,CASSFLTSGTNTDTQYF,TGCGCCAGCAGCTTCCTAACTAGCGGGACAAACACAGATACGCAGTATTTT
TRBJ2-1,TRBV2,.,.,CATLESPAYNEQFF,TGTGCCACCCTGGAGAGTCCAGCATACAATGAGCAGTTCTTC
TRBJ1-4,TRBV5-1,few,.,CASSLLWGAEKLFF,TGCGCCAGCAGCCTCTTGTGGGGCGCGGAAAAACTGTTTTTT
TRBJ1-2,TRBV2,.,.,CASSPERGYTF,TGTGCCAGCAGTCCGGAAAGAGGCTACACCTTC
TRBJ2-2,TRBV18,.,.,CASSPRTGTGELFF,TGTGCCAGCTCACCCAGGACCGGCACCGGGGAGCTGTTTTTT
TRBJ1-4,TRBV7-7,.,.,CASSLVLQNEKLFF,TGTGCTAGCAGCTTAGTGCTACAGAATGAAAAACTGTTTTTT
TRBJ1-2,TRBV7-9,few,.,CASSLAPADGYTF,TGTGCCAGCAGCTTAGCCCCCGCGGATGGCTACACCTTC
TRBJ2-1,TRBV4-1,few,TRBD2,CASSQDRGLAPLIF,TGCGCCAGCAGCCAAGATAGGGGACTAGCGCCGTTGATCTTC